Listed here are 9 T cell receptor beta chains from one sample, sequenced in a study of cytomegalovirus exposure and HLA in healthy donors. With 60 Vbeta and 13 Jbeta primers, the PCR was carried out. Only in-frame clones appear in the TCRdb table, and some are missing; sequencing was by immunoSEQ multiplex PCR. Its table records 130,000 to 150,000 clones. The sequencing input was PBMCs. These TCRs come from a woman in her forties or fifties in good health and CMV-seronegative.

The chain joins TRBV4-1 to TRBJ2-5, with 9 bases aligning to TRBD2. V lost 6 bases and J lost 1; bases outside the gene matches: 6. This CDR3 has 15 amino acids. The germline V gene encodes CDR1 MGHRA and CDR2 YSYEKL. Here the CDR3 DNA reads TGCGCCAGCAGGTCTAGGCGGGGGGGCCAAGAGACCCAGTACTTC. This codes for CASRSRRGGQETQYF.

The V and J genes are TRBV27 and TRBJ1-5, with D possibly matching TRBD1 (6 bases). The CDR3 is 16 residues long. CDR1 and CDR2 (germline): MNHEY, SMNVEV (reference sequence). The V end lost 5 bases, the J end lost 0 bases, and 14 bases lay between the germline ends. As DNA, the CDR3 is TGTGCCAGCAGTCCATCGACAGGATATAGCAATCAGCCCCAGCATTTT. This sequence encodes CASSPSTGYSNQPQHF.

The rearrangement links TRBV7-2 to TRBJ1-1, with D unresolved. Germline V gene lookup returns CDR1 SGHTA and CDR2 FQGNSA. V was shortened by 0 bases and J by 0 bases, with 5 bases between the two germline ends. The CDR3 consists of 14 residues. The CDR3 DNA is TGTGCCAGCAGCTTAGCGCGCTTGAACACTGAAGCTTTCTTT. Its protein is CASSLARLNTEAFF.

This chain joins TRBV7-8 and TRBJ2-7, with a weak D call TRBD2 (5 bases). Trimming stripped 2 bases from V and 4 bases from J, with 21 bases between. The CDR3 is made up of 17 amino acids. CDR1 SGHVS and CDR2 FQNEAQ come from the germline V gene. CDR3 loop: CASSLYRTSPGYYEQYF. DNA for the CDR3: TGTGCCAGCAGCTTATACCGTACCTCACCGGGATATTACGAGCAGTACTTC.

The chain uses TRBV28 and TRBJ1-4; weak D call: TRBD1 (5 bases). CDR3 size: 14 residues. The V gene lost 6 bases and the J gene lost 7 bases, with 15 bases spanning the gap. Germline CDR1 reads MDHEN; CDR2 reads SYDVKM. The DNA for the CDR3 is TGTGCCAGCAGGAACTCAGGGTTGGGTGAAAAACTGTTTTTT. Its protein is CASRNSGLGEKLFF.

This chain uses TRBV6-5 with TRBJ1-2, with no clear D. Germline assignment: CDR1 MNHEY and CDR2 SVGAGI. V lost 7 bases and J lost 5, with 8 bases in between. The CDR3 length is 11 residues. CDR3: CASKQRYGYTF. The CDR3 DNA reads TGTGCCAGCAAACAGAGATATGGCTACACCTTC.

V and J are TRBV6-4 and TRBJ1-1; D gene uncertain. From germline, CDR1 is MRHNA and CDR2 SNTAGT. The CDR3 is made up of 13 amino acids. Trimming removed 1 base from V and 4 bases from J, with 7 bases in between. The chain's CDR3 is CASSDFNSTEAFF. CDR3 nucleotides: TGTGCCAGCAGTGACTTCAACAGCACTGAAGCTTTCTTT.

The rearrangement joins TRBV28 to TRBJ1-3; D is unclear. The CDR3 runs 12 residues. CDR1 MDHEN and CDR2 SYDVKM come from the germline V gene. Deletions cut 8 bases from V and 2 bases from J, with 7 bases between. CDR3 sequence reads: CASVEAGNTIYF. CDR3 nucleotides: TGTGCCAGCGTGGAGGCTGGAAACACCATATATTTT.

This chain connects TRBV28 to TRBJ1-6, with D possibly TRBD1 on 5 matching bases. The CDR3 is 15 amino acids. Per the germline V gene, CDR1 is MDHEN and CDR2 is SYDVKM. Deletions cut 3 bases from V and 6 bases from J, with 12 bases between. CDR3 residues: CASSFLTGINSPLHF. Written as DNA, the CDR3 is TGTGCCAGCAGTTTCCTTACAGGAATTAATTCACCCCTCCACTTT.